These 32 T cell receptor beta chains share one sample of origin, sequenced in a study of T cell repertoires in cytomegalovirus infection (dated by TCRdb to the late 2010s). Reads for this sample came from an Illumina HiSeq 1500. In-frame beta chains were kept once TCRdb had trimmed the public reads at Q25 with fastp and called clones with MiXCR. Under each unique CDR3 protein, matching rows form one entry showing the most common genes and DNA. For this sample the table gives around 190,000 distinct CDR3 sequences, of which around 14% were detected only once. 20% to 30% of the sample lies in the top ten. Source material: PBMCs. The receptors were sampled from a human donor in good health (CMV status not recorded). Some clones in this sample may be carry-over from other donors' samples.

A remark on this clonotype: A much larger clone differs from this one at a single base, so this may be a read error. The genes are TRBV12-3 or TRBV12-4 and TRBJ2-3; no firm D call. Trimming cost V 0 bases and J 0 bases, with 16 bases left between them. There are 18 residues in the CDR3. CDR3 loop: CASSLALDGRSSTDTQYF. In nucleotides, the CDR3 is TGTGCCAGCAGTTTAGCCCTGGACGGTAGAAGTAGCACAGATACGCAGTATTTT.

This clonotype was counted only a few times. The CDR3 bases are TGTGCCAGCAGTACTCGACTAGCGGGAGGGTCGGGGGAGCAGTACTTC. Its protein is CASSTRLAGGSGEQYF. The J gene is TRBJ2-7, the V gene TRBV25-1, with TRBD2 matching over 14 bases. Per germline, CDR1 MGHDK and CDR2 SYGVNS. The junction had 10 bases not matched to a gene; V was cut back by 5 bases and J by 7 bases. The CDR3 has 16 residues.

This chain uses TRBV14 with TRBJ1-6; no clear D gene. The CDR3 sequence is 13 residues long. From germline, CDR1 is SGHDN and CDR2 FVKESK. Trimming removed 5 bases from V and 14 bases from J, with 16 bases in between. The CDR3 nucleotides are TGTGCCAGCAGCGGGCCTTCCCTCTTGGCCCTCCACTTT. Translation gives CASSGPSLLALHF. The full variable domain, with the rest looked up from reference TRBV14 and TRBJ1-6, is EAGVTQFPSHSVIEKGQTVTLRCDPISGHDNLYWYRRVMGKEIKFLLHFVKESKQDESGMPNNRFLAERTGGTYSTLKVQPAELEDSGVYFCASSGPSLLALHFGNGTRLTVT.

This clonotype was counted many times. The rearrangement links TRBV12-3 or TRBV12-4 to TRBJ1-5; 7 bases line up with TRBD1. With 3 bases clipped from V and 9 bases from J, the junction kept 2 bases outside the gene matches. The length of the CDR3 is 12 residues. CDR3: CASSLGDRPQHF. CDR3 DNA: TGTGCCAGCAGTTTGGGGGACAGGCCCCAGCATTTT.

This clonotype appeared many times. This chain connects TRBV29-1 to TRBJ2-2; TRBD2 agrees at 7 bases. Trimming removed 4 bases from V and 2 bases from J; junction bases left unmatched: 4. Germline CDR1 SQVTM, CDR2 ANQGSEA. The CDR3 runs 14 residues. The CDR3 nucleotides are TGCAGCGTTGGACTAGCCGTAAACACCGGGGAGCTGTTTTTT. Translated: CSVGLAVNTGELFF.

This clonotype was observed a few times. The gene calls are TRBV5-1 and TRBJ1-1; D perhaps matches TRBD1 (6 bases). The germline V gene has CDR1 SGHRS and CDR2 YFSETQ. Trimming took 2 bases from V and 4 from J, leaving 12 bases between them. The CDR3 covers 14 residues. In DNA form, the CDR3 reads TGCGCCAGCAGCTTCGGGGGGCGCATCACTGAAGCTTTCTTT. It encodes CASSFGGRITEAFF.

The rearrangement links TRBV12-3 or TRBV12-4 to TRBJ1-5; D not certain. The CDR3 spans 14 residues. V lost 3 bases to trimming and J lost 2 bases, with 8 bases between them. The CDR3 nucleotides are TGTGCCAGCAGTTTTAGTATGGGCAATCAGCCCCAGCATTTT. Translated: CASSFSMGNQPQHF.

Ten or more counts support this clonotype. The chain links TRBV29-1 to TRBJ2-5; D might be TRBD2 (5 bases). Trimming removed 7 bases from V and 2 bases from J, with 14 bases in between. Germline CDR1 reads SQVTM; CDR2 reads ANQGSEA. This CDR3 has 13 amino acids. The CDR3 is CSARRGLQETQYF. Here the CDR3 DNA reads TGCAGCGCCCGCCGCGGGTTACAAGAGACCCAGTACTTC. The variable domain in full, completed from reference TRBV29-1 and TRBJ2-5, reads SAVISQKPSRDICQRGTSLTIQCQVDSQVTMMFWYRQQPGQSLTLIATANQGSEATYESGFVIDKFPISRPNLTFSTLTVSNMSPEDSSIYLCSARRGLQETQYFGPGTRLLVL.

The chain employs TRBV20-1 and TRBJ2-1, with 10 bases matching TRBD2. V dropped 5 bases and J dropped 9; count of bases not matched to a gene: 10. The CDR3 covers 14 residues. Germline assignment: CDR1 DFQATT and CDR2 SNEGSKA (reference sequence). CDR3 bases: TGCAGTGCTCTTAAGCGGGAGGGTTTCATTGAGCAGTTCTTC. Its protein is CSALKREGFIEQFF.

This clonotype was detected a few times. This sequence joins TRBV30 and TRBJ1-2, with 8 bases aligning to TRBD1. V gave up 3 bases and J gave up 8 bases; unmatched junction bases: 5. The CDR3 runs 12 residues. Germline V gives CDR1 GTSNPN, CDR2 SVGIG (reference sequence). In nucleotides, the CDR3 is TGTGCCTGGAGGACAGGGGTGGGAGGCTACACCTTC. It translates to CAWRTGVGGYTF.

The V and J genes are TRBV14 and TRBJ2-1; 10 bases agree with TRBD2. The CDR3 is 18 amino acids. CDR1 is SGHDN, CDR2 FVKESK, per germline. The V gene end was trimmed by 4 bases and the J gene end by 8 bases; junction bases not matched to a gene: 17. The CDR3 here is CASSPPPTSGFLLHEQFF. The CDR3 coding sequence is TGTGCCAGCAGCCCCCCCCCGACTAGCGGGTTTTTGTTGCATGAGCAGTTCTTC.

This clonotype turned up a few times. The V call is TRBV13, the J call TRBJ2-5; D call uncertain. Germline CDR1 and CDR2: PRHDT and FYEKMQ (reference sequence). The CDR3 is made up of 14 amino acids. V was clipped by 1 base and J by 4 bases, with 10 bases between them. For the CDR3, the DNA is TGTGCCAGCAGCTTAGAACAGAAGGCAGAGACCCAGTACTTC. This translates into CASSLEQKAETQYF.

This chain links TRBV5-4 with TRBJ2-5; TRBD1 agrees at 10 bases. With 10 bases clipped from V and 1 base from J, the junction kept 7 bases outside the gene matches. The CDR3 has 14 amino acids. Germline V CDR1 and CDR2: SGHNT, YYREEE (reference sequence). The CDR3 nucleotides read TGTGCCTCCCGGCGGGACAGGGGCCAAGAGACCCAGTACTTC. Amino acid sequence: CASRRDRGQETQYF.

A few counts support this clonotype. The chain recombines TRBV6-6 with TRBJ1-2, with D perhaps matching TRBD1 (5 bases). From germline, CDR1 is MNHNY and CDR2 SVGAGI (reference sequence). V was clipped by 0 bases and J by 8 bases, with 16 bases between them. CDR3 length: 15 amino acids. CDR3 bases: TGTGCCAGCAGTTACTCCCCCCGGGGGGGAGGCGGCTACACCTTC. Residues: CASSYSPRGGGGYTF.

This clonotype showed up just a few times. The V call is TRBV7-9, the J call TRBJ1-1; D call uncertain. V lost 6 bases and J lost 1, with 12 bases in between. The V gene's germline CDR1 is SEHNR and CDR2 FQNEAQ (reference sequence). The CDR3 runs to 14 residues. This CDR3 reads CASRERRANTEAFF. CDR3 bases: TGTGCCAGCAGAGAGAGGCGGGCGAACACTGAAGCTTTCTTT.

This clonotype was picked up many times. The chain carries TRBV7-9 and TRBJ2-7; no reliable D call. The germline gives CDR1 SEHNR, CDR2 FQNEAQ (reference sequence). The CDR3 loop spans 11 amino acids. The CDR3: CALGPPYEQYF. The CDR3 bases are TGTGCTCTCGGACCGCCCTACGAGCAGTACTTC.

The sample holds many counts of this clonotype. The rearrangement joins TRBV7-2 to TRBJ1-2; 7 bases fit TRBD1. Germline values: CDR1 SGHTA, CDR2 FQGNSA. The CDR3 spans 17 residues. V shed 6 bases and J 2 bases; nucleotides not matched to a gene: 15. This CDR3 reads CASRLNKRQGGNYGYTF. Written as DNA, the CDR3 is TGTGCCAGCAGACTGAATAAAAGACAGGGAGGAAACTATGGCTACACCTTC.

This clonotype appeared many times. The chain joins TRBV11-2 to TRBJ2-7, with D possibly TRBD2 on 5 matching bases. CDR1 and CDR2 (germline): SGHAT, FQNNGV. The CDR3 has 14 residues. Trimming took 5 bases from V and 1 from J, leaving 12 bases between them. DNA for the CDR3: TGTGCCAGCAGCGACCGGGGAGCATCCTACGAGCAGTACTTC. It encodes CASSDRGASYEQYF.

A few counts support this clonotype. The gene calls are TRBV29-1 and TRBJ1-2; unclear D gene. V was shortened by 7 bases and J by 6 bases, with 15 bases between the two germline ends. CDR1 SQVTM and CDR2 ANQGSEA come from the germline V gene. This CDR3 region has 12 residues. The CDR3 DNA follows: TGCAGCGAGACCCGGGCCTCTGATGGCTACACCTTC. As protein: CSETRASDGYTF.

This clonotype came up a few times. The J gene is TRBJ2-1, the V gene TRBV12-5, with D unresolved. In germline, CDR1 is LGHNT, CDR2 FRNRAP. The CDR3 is 12 residues long. V gave up 1 base and J gave up 5 bases, with 3 bases separating them. In nucleotides, the CDR3 is TGTGCTAGTGGTTTGGGGCACAATGAGCAGTTCTTC. Protein: CASGLGHNEQFF.

This clonotype was counted many times. The chain has TRBV7-2 and TRBJ1-2, with unresolved D. Germline values: CDR1 SGHTA, CDR2 FQGNSA. The CDR3 has 12 amino acids. With 5 bases removed from V and 4 bases from J, the gap between germline ends came to 8 bases. As DNA, the CDR3 is TGTGCCAGCAGCGAAACATCCTATGGCTACACCTTC. Translated, it gives CASSETSYGYTF.

This clonotype has a count of ten or more. The chain couples TRBV11-2 to TRBJ2-1; 14 bases align to TRBD2. The CDR3 contains 16 residues. The V gene end was trimmed by 2 bases and the J gene end by 5 bases; junction bases not matched to a gene: 2. Germline V lookup: CDR1 SGHAT, CDR2 FQNNGV. In DNA form, the CDR3 reads TGTGCCAGCAGCTTAAAGGGACTAGCGGGAGACAATGAGCAGTTCTTC. The encoded protein is CASSLKGLAGDNEQFF.

Notes on this clonotype: One end of the junction fails to match germline, which may point to a read error. This rearrangement joins TRBV25-1 to TRBJ1-5; D not certain. The V gene's germline CDR1 is MGHDK and CDR2 SYGVNS. This CDR3 spans 14 amino acids. The CDR3 DNA is TGTGCCAGCAGAGAATGGGGTAACGGACAGCCCCAGCATTTT. It is translated as CASREWGNGQPQHF.

Concerning this clonotype: Lacking the conserved final phenylalanine or tryptophan, this CDR3 likely reflects a read error. CDR3 protein: CASSLASRLNQPQHL. The CDR3, as DNA: TGTGCCAGCAGCTTAGCCTCACGACTCAATCAGCCCCAGCATTTA. This chain joins TRBV7-2 and TRBJ1-5; D unclear. Germline loops: CDR1 SGHTA, CDR2 FQGNSA. This CDR3 comprises 15 residues. Trimming stripped 0 bases from V and 3 bases from J, with 9 bases between.

Only a few counts were recorded for this clonotype. J is TRBJ1-1 and V is TRBV3-1; unclear D gene. There are 14 residues in the CDR3. Between the trimmed V and J ends, which lost 1 base and 5 bases, there was a span of 11 bases. Per germline, CDR1 LGHDT and CDR2 YNNKEL (reference sequence). CDR3 sequence reads: CASSQGGRGTEAFF. CDR3 DNA sequence: TGTGCCAGCAGCCAAGGAGGGCGGGGAACTGAAGCTTTCTTT.

There are a few counts of this clonotype. The chain combines TRBV20-1 with TRBJ2-7; TRBD2 agrees at 8 bases. Germline CDR1 reads DFQATT; CDR2 reads SNEGSKA (reference sequence). V shed 6 bases, J shed 4 bases, and the junction held 11 bases outside the gene matches. This CDR3 region has 14 residues. The CDR3 DNA is TGCAGTGCGGTCGGGAGGAGCGGGAGATACGAGCAGTACTTC. Protein sequence: CSAVGRSGRYEQYF.

This chain connects TRBV15 to TRBJ2-7; 12 bases align to TRBD1. Germline trimming cut 1 base from V and 2 bases from J; bases unmatched to any gene: 3. The CDR3 is 16 residues long. In germline, CDR1 is LNHNV, CDR2 YYDKDF (reference sequence). The DNA for the CDR3 is TGTGCCACCAGCAGAGTAGGGACAGGGGGCACCTACGAGCAGTACTTC. Its protein product is CATSRVGTGGTYEQYF.

The chain combines TRBV11-2 with TRBJ2-3; no clear D gene. The V and J ends lost 6 bases and 5 bases respectively, with 6 bases between them. This CDR3 is built from 11 residues. The V gene's germline CDR1 is SGHAT and CDR2 FQNNGV. The CDR3 reads CASRIKDTQYF. In nucleotides, the CDR3 is TGTGCCAGCAGGATAAAAGATACGCAGTATTTT.

This clonotype was counted at least ten times. This chain connects TRBV7-9 to TRBJ2-1; D possibly corresponds to TRBD2 (6 bases). The germline gives CDR1 SEHNR, CDR2 FQNEAQ (reference sequence). The CDR3 runs to 15 residues. V lost 1 base and J lost 6, with 13 bases in between. The CDR3: CASSLGGRSPNEQFF. The CDR3, as DNA: TGTGCCAGCAGCTTAGGGGGGAGGTCCCCCAATGAGCAGTTCTTC. Full variable domain (missing parts from reference TRBV7-9 and TRBJ2-1): DTGVSQNPRHKITKRGQNVTFRCDPISEHNRLYWYRQTLGQGPEFLTYFQNEAQLEKSRLLSDRFSAERPKGSFSTLEIQRTEQGDSAMYLCASSLGGRSPNEQFFGPGTRLTVL.

The rearrangement joins TRBV29-1 to TRBJ1-5, with a weak D call TRBD1 (5 bases). Trimming removed 6 bases from V and 4 bases from J, with 13 bases in between. The germline CDR1 and CDR2 sequences are SQVTM and ANQGSEA. The CDR3 extends over 13 amino acids. The CDR3, as DNA: TGCAGCGTGGGGGACGGAGAGAATCAGCCCCAGCATTTT. Its protein product is CSVGDGENQPQHF. Full variable domain (outside the CDR3, taken from reference TRBV29-1 and TRBJ1-5): SAVISQKPSRDICQRGTSLTIQCQVDSQVTMMFWYRQQPGQSLTLIATANQGSEATYESGFVIDKFPISRPNLTFSTLTVSNMSPEDSSIYLCSVGDGENQPQHFGDGTRLSIL.

At least ten counts were recorded for this clonotype. The CDR3 protein is CSARLAGPEETQYF. In nucleotides, the CDR3 is TGCAGTGCTAGACTAGCGGGGCCAGAAGAGACCCAGTACTTC. The chain carries TRBV20-1 and TRBJ2-5, with 9 nucleotides matching TRBD2. The CDR3 sequence is 14 residues long. The V and J ends lost 2 bases and 3 bases, in that order; junction bases with no gene match: 4. Germline V gene lookup returns CDR1 DFQATT and CDR2 SNEGSKA (reference sequence).

Worth noting for this clonotype: An end of the junction differs from the germline gene, which may be a read error. This chain connects TRBV12-3 or TRBV12-4 to TRBJ1-1; weak D call: TRBD1 (6 bases). The CDR3 is 14 amino acids. The CDR3 loop reads CASSLTSGGPKLLF. In DNA form, the CDR3 reads TGTGCCAGCAGTTTGACGTCCGGGGGGCCCAAGCTTCTCTTT.